This T cell receptor beta chain was identified in a study of glioma-infiltrating T cells after dendritic cell vaccination. Germline CDR1 and CDR2: DFQATT and SNEGSKA (reference sequence). This CDR3 spans 11 amino acids. Trimming took 5 bases from V and 8 from J; bases not matched to a gene: 4. Study conclusions and caveats: TCR clonality showed no direct relationship with survival.

As for this clone: As yet, its antigen is unknown.

Clones were sequenced by immunoSEQ multiplex PCR, and TCRdb holds only the in-frame ones, with some missing. The profile covers tens of thousands of clones, with approximately 85% appearing a single time and 9.2% taken by the ten largest. The source of this sequence is a human donor with glioblastoma. The V gene is TRBV20-1, the J gene TRBJ2-3; 7 positions agree with TRBD2. The sample here was blood, taken before dendritic cell vaccination. This CDR3 reads CSALADPTQYF. The CDR3 region has the DNA TGCAGTGCTCTAGCGGACCCTACGCAGTATTTT.